The source of this TCR beta chain is a study of blood T cell repertoires in COVID-19. Study-level background: COVID-19 samples collected from the United States, Italy and Spain covered acute and convalescent phases. T cells, B-cell-depleted T cells, or PBMCs provided the cDNA or gDNA that served as material.

Per the original data handling: Amplification from reference gene primers served as the basis for estimated nucleated cell counts. Libraries were prepared by immunoSEQ multiplex PCR; TCRdb keeps only in-frame clonotypes and omits some of them. V and J calls and clone size are copied from that table; D and trimming were computed from the DNA. This table has tens of thousands of clones, roughly 70% appearing once. The sample comprised peripheral blood. This sequence originates from a woman aged 70-85 years with acute or convalescent COVID-19.

CDR3 loop: CAISRTGKDTEAFF. CDR3 sequence (DNA): TGTGCCATCAGTCGGACAGGGAAGGACACTGAAGCTTTCTTT. This chain joins TRBV10-3 and TRBJ1-1; 8 positions match TRBD1. Germline V gives CDR1 ENHRY, CDR2 SYGVKD. The CDR3 is made up of 14 amino acids. J gave up 3 bases and V 5 bases, and 5 bases lay outside the gene matches.